The rows below give T cell receptor beta chains drawn from one sample of a study of blood T cell repertoires in COVID-19. Profiling relied on immunoSEQ multiplex PCR, and the TCRdb table lists in-frame clones only, not all of them. Here the sample spans 60,000 or so clones, about 81% being singletons. The sample was peripheral blood. These receptors were taken from a man older than 75 with acute or convalescent COVID-19. CDR3s include the opening cysteine and the closing phenylalanine or tryptophan. A D gene is named only where the DNA matches it firmly. Rows may omit the clone size; those that give it use once, few, many or a size class.

j_gene: TRBJ1-2; v_gene: TRBV13; abundance: -; d_gene: -; CDR3aa: CASSSGLGQTNYGYTF; CDR3nt: TGTGCCAGCAGCTCCGGCCTGGGGCAGACTAACTATGGCTACACCTTC
j_gene: TRBJ2-3; v_gene: TRBV5-1; abundance: -; d_gene: -; CDR3aa: CASSWPREDTQYF; CDR3nt: TGCGCCAGCAGCTGGCCCAGGGAAGATACGCAGTATTTT
j_gene: TRBJ1-2; v_gene: TRBV27; abundance: -; d_gene: TRBD1; CDR3aa: CASSSDRVGYTF; CDR3nt: TGTGCCAGCAGTTCGGACAGGGTTGGCTACACCTTC
j_gene: TRBJ1-2; v_gene: TRBV30; abundance: few; d_gene: -; CDR3aa: CAWLAGRRAYGYTF; CDR3nt: TGTGCCTGGCTAGCGGGACGGCGGGCGTATGGCTACACCTTC
j_gene: TRBJ2-5; v_gene: TRBV27; abundance: once; d_gene: TRBD2; CDR3aa: CASSSPGLAGGQETQYF; CDR3nt: TGTGCCAGCAGTTCCCCCGGGCTAGCGGGGGGTCAAGAGACCCAGTACTTC
j_gene: TRBJ2-5; v_gene: TRBV11-1; abundance: -; d_gene: -; CDR3aa: CASSNHILGAQETQYF; CDR3nt: TGTGCCAGCAGCAACCACATCCTGGGGGCCCAAGAGACCCAGTACTTC
j_gene: TRBJ2-5; v_gene: TRBV4-1; abundance: -; d_gene: -; CDR3aa: CASSQGALAKETQYF; CDR3nt: TGCGCCAGCAGCCAAGGTGCCCTAGCGAAAGAGACCCAGTACTTC
j_gene: TRBJ2-1; v_gene: TRBV29-1; abundance: -; d_gene: TRBD1; CDR3aa: CSTQGDRVNNEQFF; CDR3nt: TGCAGCACCCAGGGCGACAGGGTAAACAATGAGCAGTTCTTC
j_gene: TRBJ2-7; v_gene: TRBV7-9; abundance: -; d_gene: TRBD1; CDR3aa: CASTKAPGQGLSEQYF; CDR3nt: TGTGCCAGCACTAAAGCACCGGGACAGGGTTTAAGCGAGCAGTACTTC
j_gene: TRBJ2-5; v_gene: TRBV12-3/TRBV12-4; abundance: -; d_gene: -; CDR3aa: CASTSSHGAQYF; CDR3nt: TGTGCCAGCACCTCATCTCACGGGGCCCAGTACTTC
j_gene: TRBJ2-3; v_gene: TRBV5-4; abundance: -; d_gene: -; CDR3aa: CASKPTPSITDTQYF; CDR3nt: TGTGCCAGCAAACCAACTCCTTCGATCACAGATACGCAGTATTTT
j_gene: TRBJ2-7; v_gene: TRBV3-1/TRBV3-2; abundance: -; d_gene: -; CDR3aa: CASSHKSQRGSYEQYF; CDR3nt: TGTGCCAGCAGCCATAAGTCGCAGAGAGGGTCCTACGAGCAGTACTTC
j_gene: TRBJ1-1; v_gene: TRBV20-1; abundance: few; d_gene: -; CDR3aa: CSASSQGFVF; CDR3nt: TGCAGTGCTAGCTCACAGGGCTTCGTATTT
j_gene: TRBJ1-5; v_gene: TRBV18; abundance: once; d_gene: -; CDR3aa: CASNTGSNQPQHF; CDR3nt: TGTGCCAGCAACACAGGTAGCAATCAGCCCCAGCATTTT
j_gene: TRBJ2-1; v_gene: TRBV6-5; abundance: once; d_gene: -; CDR3aa: CASRSDTYNEQFF; CDR3nt: TGTGCCAGCAGATCCGACACTTACAATGAGCAGTTCTTC